This is a list of T cell receptor beta chains from one sample in a study of tumor-infiltrating T cells and Merkel cell polyomavirus. TCRdb's copy holds only in-frame clones and misses some; the assay was immunoSEQ multiplex PCR. The sample lists about 25,000 clones, about 85% occurring once. The sequenced material came from lymph node tissue. The receptors stem from a man aged 50 to 60 with Merkel cell carcinoma. The CDR3 runs from the conserved cysteine through the conserved F or W. Fields, in order: clone size, D gene, V gene, J gene, CDR3 protein, CDR3 DNA. D genes are given only for firm matches. Where a row states a size, it is once, few, many or the class of an expanded clone; other rows omit it.

>-|-|TRBV14|TRBJ2-4
CASSQVTDLKNIQYF
TGTGCCAGCAGCCAAGTCACAGACCTCAAAAACATTCAGTACTTC
>-|TRBD1|TRBV19|TRBJ1-1
CASSMGQGSVKTEAFF
TGTGCCAGTAGTATGGGACAGGGATCGGTAAAAACTGAAGCTTTCTTT
>-|-|TRBV11-2|TRBJ1-4
CATQGRAEKLFF
TGTGCCACACAGGGCCGAGCTGAAAAACTGTTTTTT
>-|TRBD1|TRBV7-9|TRBJ2-6
CASRLDRGLSGANVLTF
TGTGCCAGCAGACTCGACAGGGGCCTCTCTGGGGCCAACGTCCTGACTTTC
>-|TRBD2|TRBV6-5|TRBJ2-5
CASSYEAGGRETQYF
TGTGCCAGCAGTTATGAGGCGGGGGGGAGGGAGACCCAGTACTTC
>-|-|TRBV6-5|TRBJ2-7
CASSYSRAKVYEQYF
TGTGCCAGCAGTTACTCCAGGGCGAAAGTTTACGAGCAGTACTTC
>-|TRBD2|TRBV13|TRBJ2-7
CASSGQGAGWQYF
TGTGCCAGCAGCGGCCAGGGAGCGGGGTGGCAGTACTTC
>-|-|TRBV6-5|TRBJ2-1
CASSPPEPYNEQFF
TGTGCCAGCAGCCCCCCTGAGCCCTACAATGAGCAGTTCTTC
>-|-|TRBV7-7|TRBJ2-1
CASSLVAGSSYNEQFF
TGTGCTAGCAGCTTAGTTGCGGGTAGCTCCTACAATGAGCAGTTCTTC
>once|-|TRBV30|TRBJ2-7
CAWSVGTYSSYEQYF
TGTGCCTGGAGTGTAGGGACATACAGCTCCTACGAGCAGTACTTC
>-|-|TRBV11-2|TRBJ1-1
CASSLTMNTEAFF
TGTGCCAGCAGCTTGACAATGAACACTGAAGCTTTCTTT
>-|-|TRBV12-5|TRBJ2-7
CASGFDSSYEQYF
TGTGCTAGTGGTTTCGACTCTTCCTACGAGCAGTACTTC
>-|TRBD1|TRBV6-5|TRBJ1-5
CASSFGQGSNQPQHF
TGTGCCAGCAGTTTCGGACAGGGCAGCAATCAGCCCCAGCATTTT
>-|TRBD1|TRBV19|TRBJ2-1
CASRRQGWDNEQFF
TGTGCCAGTAGGAGACAGGGCTGGGACAATGAGCAGTTCTTC
>-|-|TRBV7-9|TRBJ2-3
CASSLGAADTQYF
TGTGCCAGCAGTCTGGGGGCGGCAGATACGCAGTATTTT
>-|TRBD1|TRBV9|TRBJ2-1
CASSVTGTGQNWQFF
TGTGCCAGCAGCGTAACCGGGACAGGCCAAAACTGGCAGTTCTTC
>-|TRBD1|TRBV28|TRBJ1-3
CASSIGTVSGNTIYF
TGTGCCAGCAGTATCGGGACAGTCTCTGGAAACACCATATATTTT
>-|-|TRBV6-5|TRBJ2-1
CASSYSRGGAVNEQFF
TGTGCCAGCAGTTACTCGAGGGGGGGGGCTGTCAATGAGCAGTTCTTC
>-|TRBD2|TRBV5-6|TRBJ2-7
CASSFGRELSYEQYF
TGTGCCAGCAGCTTTGGGCGGGAGCTATCCTACGAGCAGTACTTC
>-|TRBD2|TRBV6-5|TRBJ2-5
CAISTSAQETQYF
TGTGCCATCTCGACTAGCGCACAAGAGACCCAGTACTTC
>-|-|TRBV5-8|TRBJ2-5
CASSLAGGARKTQYF
TGTGCCAGCAGCTTGGCCGGCGGGGCGAGAAAGACCCAGTACTTC
>-|TRBD1|TRBV5-5|TRBJ1-2
CASSLEWDREGGYTF
TGTGCCAGCAGCTTGGAGTGGGACAGGGAAGGCGGCTACACCTTC
>-|TRBD1|TRBV6-5|TRBJ2-7
CASSAGGYYEQYF
TGTGCCAGCAGTGCAGGGGGTTACTACGAGCAGTACTTC
>few|TRBD1|TRBV30|TRBJ1-2
CAWSGQGAYGYTF
TGTGCCTGGAGTGGACAGGGAGCCTATGGCTACACCTTC
>-|TRBD2|TRBV7-2|TRBJ2-5
CASSYNSGTKETQYF
TGTGCCAGCAGCTATAATAGCGGGACAAAAGAGACCCAGTACTTC
>-|TRBD1|TRBV11-1|TRBJ2-7
CASSSRDSPYEQYF
TGTGCCAGCAGCAGCCGGGACAGTCCCTACGAGCAGTACTTC
>-|TRBD2|TRBV13|TRBJ2-1
CASSLGLREGSSYNEQFF
TGTGCCAGCAGCTTAGGCCTCCGGGAGGGAAGCTCCTACAATGAGCAGTTCTTC
>once|TRBD1|TRBV14|TRBJ2-2
CASSLGQGPTGELFF
TGTGCCAGCAGCCTGGGACAGGGCCCAACCGGGGAGCTGTTTTTT
>-|-|TRBV7-3|TRBJ2-6
CASSPPDSAGANVLTF
TGTGCCAGCAGCCCTCCGGACAGTGCTGGGGCCAACGTCCTGACTTTC
>-|TRBD1|TRBV6-6|TRBJ2-3
CASGQLPGTGSDTQYF
TGTGCCAGCGGGCAACTTCCCGGGACAGGGTCGGATACGCAGTATTTT
>-|TRBD1|TRBV6-6|TRBJ2-7
CASSYPGQGPYEQYF
TGTGCCAGCAGTTACCCGGGACAGGGACCCTACGAGCAGTACTTC
>-|-|TRBV5-4|TRBJ2-3
CASSRSTDTQYF
TGTGCCAGCAGCCGTAGCACAGATACGCAGTATTTT
>-|TRBD1|TRBV28|TRBJ2-7
CASSLNPPGQGYEQYF
TGTGCCAGCAGTTTAAATCCACCGGGACAGGGGTACGAGCAGTACTTC
>-|TRBD2|TRBV6-5|TRBJ2-1
CASSCLLAGCYNEQFF
TGTGCCAGCAGTTGCCTACTAGCGGGGTGCTACAATGAGCAGTTCTTC
>-|TRBD2|TRBV19|TRBJ2-7
CASSHGGTGEQYF
TGTGCCAGTAGTCACGGGGGGACGGGGGAGCAGTACTTC
>-|TRBD1|TRBV5-6|TRBJ2-5
CASSLIRDREFSETQYF
TGTGCCAGCAGCTTAATCCGGGACAGGGAGTTTTCGGAGACCCAGTACTTC
>-|-|TRBV14|TRBJ2-3
CASSQSQFTDTQYF
TGTGCCAGCAGCCAATCCCAGTTCACAGATACGCAGTATTTT